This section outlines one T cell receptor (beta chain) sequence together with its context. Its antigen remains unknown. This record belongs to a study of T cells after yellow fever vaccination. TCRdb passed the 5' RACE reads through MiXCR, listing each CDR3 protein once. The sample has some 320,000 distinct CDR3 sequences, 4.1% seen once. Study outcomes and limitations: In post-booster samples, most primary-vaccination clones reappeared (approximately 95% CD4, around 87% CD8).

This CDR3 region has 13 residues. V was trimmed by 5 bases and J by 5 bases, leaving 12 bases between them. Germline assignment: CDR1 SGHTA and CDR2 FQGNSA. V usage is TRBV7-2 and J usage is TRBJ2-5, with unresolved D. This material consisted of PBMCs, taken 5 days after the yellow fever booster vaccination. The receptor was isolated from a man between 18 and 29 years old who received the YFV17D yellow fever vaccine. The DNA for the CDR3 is TGTGCCAGCAGCACCGGGTGGCGGGAGACCCAGTACTTC. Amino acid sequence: CASSTGWRETQYF.